Described below is a single TCR beta chain sequence and its context. Those enrolled, adults aged 18 to 89 years, came from under 25 US areas. Participant-reported clinical history was the basis for cohort assignment. The data were produced by immunoSEQ multiplex PCR, yet TCRdb's version contains in-frame clones alone and is incomplete. The sample lists 350,000 to 450,000 clones, around 83% occurring once. This CDR3 has 15 amino acids. Germline V gene data show CDR1 as SGDLS and CDR2 as YYNGEE. V lost 4 bases to trimming and J lost 0 bases, with 13 bases between them. This sample was included in a study of blood T cell repertoires in COVID-19. About the study: T cells, B-cell-depleted T cells, or PBMCs provided the cDNA or gDNA that served as material.

This sequence joins TRBV9 and TRBJ1-1, with D possibly matching TRBD1 (5 bases). Material: PBMCs or T cells enriched from blood (not recorded which). The sequence was collected from a woman in her 50s who had recovered from COVID-19. CDR3 sequence (DNA): TGTGCCAGCAGCCAAAGGGGTACCATGAACACTGAAGCTTTCTTT. Translation gives CASSQRGTMNTEAFF.